This TCR beta chain originates from a study of cytomegalovirus exposure and HLA in healthy donors. General study points: Data from an earlier analysis indicated that most TCR beta V segments were productive either about 87% or about 30% of the time. Presence/absence analyses supposed approximately even sequencing depth among donors.

Remarks on this clone: As yet, its antigen is unknown.

The PCR had 60 Vbeta and 13 Jbeta primers. Generated by immunoSEQ multiplex PCR, the TCRdb table keeps only in-frame clones and is missing some. The sample lists about 160,000 clones, about two thirds occurring once. The length of the CDR3 is 12 residues. CDR1 SQVTM and CDR2 ANQGSEA come from the germline V gene. V shed 7 bases and J 6 bases; nucleotides not matched to a gene: 4. The chain joins TRBV29-1 to TRBJ1-4; 8 bases line up with TRBD1. The receptor's source is a woman aged 25 to 39 in good health and CMV-seronegative. Sequenced material: PBMCs. The CDR3 coding sequence is TGCAGCGCCCGGGGACAGGATGAAAAACTGTTTTTT. This gives the protein CSARGQDEKLFF.